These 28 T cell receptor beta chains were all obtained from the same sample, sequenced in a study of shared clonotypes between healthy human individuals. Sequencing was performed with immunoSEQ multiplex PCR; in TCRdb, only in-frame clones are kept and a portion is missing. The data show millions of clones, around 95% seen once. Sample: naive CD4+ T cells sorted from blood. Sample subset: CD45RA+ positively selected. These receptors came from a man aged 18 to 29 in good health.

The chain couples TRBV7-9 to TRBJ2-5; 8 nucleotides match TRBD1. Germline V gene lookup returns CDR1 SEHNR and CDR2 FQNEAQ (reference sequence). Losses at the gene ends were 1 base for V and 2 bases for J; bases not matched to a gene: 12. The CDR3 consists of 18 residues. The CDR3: CASSLGLGRQGTQETQYF. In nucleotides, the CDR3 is TGTGCCAGCAGCTTAGGGTTAGGTCGACAGGGGACACAAGAGACCCAGTACTTC. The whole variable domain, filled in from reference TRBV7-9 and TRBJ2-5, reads DTGVSQNPRHKITKRGQNVTFRCDPISEHNRLYWYRQTLGQGPEFLTYFQNEAQLEKSRLLSDRFSAERPKGSFSTLEIQRTEQGDSAMYLCASSLGLGRQGTQETQYFGPGTRLLVL.

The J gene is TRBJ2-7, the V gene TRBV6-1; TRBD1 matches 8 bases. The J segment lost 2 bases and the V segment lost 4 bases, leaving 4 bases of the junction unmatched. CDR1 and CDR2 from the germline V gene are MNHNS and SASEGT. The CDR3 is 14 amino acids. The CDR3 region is CASSGGQATYEQYF. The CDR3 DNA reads TGTGCCAGCAGTGGGGGACAGGCTACCTACGAGCAGTACTTC.

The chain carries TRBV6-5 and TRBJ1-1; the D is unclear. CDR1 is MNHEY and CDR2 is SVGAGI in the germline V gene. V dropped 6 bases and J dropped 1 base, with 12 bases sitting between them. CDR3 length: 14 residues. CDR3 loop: CASRPRSGNTEAFF. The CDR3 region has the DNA TGTGCCAGCAGACCCCGGTCAGGGAACACTGAAGCTTTCTTT.

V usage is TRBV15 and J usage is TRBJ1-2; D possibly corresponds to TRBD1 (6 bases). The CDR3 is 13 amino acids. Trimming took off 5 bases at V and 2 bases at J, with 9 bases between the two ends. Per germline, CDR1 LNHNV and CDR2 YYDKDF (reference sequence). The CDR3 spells CATSGQTNYGYTF. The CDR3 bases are TGTGCCACCAGCGGACAGACGAACTATGGCTACACCTTC.

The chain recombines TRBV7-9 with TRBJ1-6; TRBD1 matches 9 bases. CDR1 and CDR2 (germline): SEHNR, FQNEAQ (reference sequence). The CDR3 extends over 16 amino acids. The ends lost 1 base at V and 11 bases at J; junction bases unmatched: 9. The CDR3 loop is CASSLETGQGTAPLHF. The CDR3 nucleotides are TGTGCCAGCAGCTTAGAGACGGGACAGGGTACGGCACCCCTCCACTTT.

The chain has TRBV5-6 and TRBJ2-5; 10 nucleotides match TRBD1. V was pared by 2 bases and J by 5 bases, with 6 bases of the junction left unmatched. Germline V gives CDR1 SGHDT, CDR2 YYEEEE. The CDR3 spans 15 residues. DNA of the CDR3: TGTGCCAGCAGCTTCCGGGACAGGGGTTTGGAGACCCAGTACTTC. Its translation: CASSFRDRGLETQYF.

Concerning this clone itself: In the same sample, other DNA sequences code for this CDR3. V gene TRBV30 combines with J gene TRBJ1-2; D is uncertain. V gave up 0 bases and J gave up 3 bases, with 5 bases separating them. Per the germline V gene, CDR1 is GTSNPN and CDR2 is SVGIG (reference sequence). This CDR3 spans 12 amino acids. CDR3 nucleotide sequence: TGTGCCTGGAGTGTTTGGGACTATGGCTACACCTTC. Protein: CAWSVWDYGYTF.

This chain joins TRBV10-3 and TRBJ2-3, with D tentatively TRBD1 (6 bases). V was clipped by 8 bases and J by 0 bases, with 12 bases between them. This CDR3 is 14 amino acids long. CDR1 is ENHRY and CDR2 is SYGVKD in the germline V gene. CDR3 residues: CAIQEGVSTDTQYF. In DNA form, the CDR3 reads TGTGCCATCCAAGAGGGGGTTAGCACAGATACGCAGTATTTT.

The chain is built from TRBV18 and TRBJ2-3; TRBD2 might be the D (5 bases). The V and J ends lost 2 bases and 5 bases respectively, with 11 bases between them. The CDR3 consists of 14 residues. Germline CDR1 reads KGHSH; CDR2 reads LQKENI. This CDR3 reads CASSPSGLQDTQYF. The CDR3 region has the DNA TGTGCCAGCTCACCAAGCGGCCTCCAAGATACGCAGTATTTT.

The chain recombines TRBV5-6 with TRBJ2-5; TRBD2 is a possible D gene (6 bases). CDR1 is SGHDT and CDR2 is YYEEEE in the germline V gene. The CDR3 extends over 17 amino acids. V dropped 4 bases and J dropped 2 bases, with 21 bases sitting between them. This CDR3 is CASSPPSRGKVQETQYF. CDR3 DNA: TGTGCCAGCAGCCCCCCCTCGCGCGGGAAGGTGCAAGAGACCCAGTACTTC.

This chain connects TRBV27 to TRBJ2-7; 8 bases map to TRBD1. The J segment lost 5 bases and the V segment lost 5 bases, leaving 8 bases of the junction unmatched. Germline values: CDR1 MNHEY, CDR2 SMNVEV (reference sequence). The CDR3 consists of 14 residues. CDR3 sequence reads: CASSLRQGWHEQYF. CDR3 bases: TGTGCCAGCAGTCTACGACAGGGGTGGCACGAGCAGTACTTC.

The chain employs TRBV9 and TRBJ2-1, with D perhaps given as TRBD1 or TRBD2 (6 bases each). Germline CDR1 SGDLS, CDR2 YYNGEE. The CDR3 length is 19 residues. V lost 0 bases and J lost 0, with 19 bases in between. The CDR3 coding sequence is TGTGCCAGCAGCGTAGGGAGGGCGACAGGAGCGTTCTCCTACAATGAGCAGTTCTTC. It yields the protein CASSVGRATGAFSYNEQFF.

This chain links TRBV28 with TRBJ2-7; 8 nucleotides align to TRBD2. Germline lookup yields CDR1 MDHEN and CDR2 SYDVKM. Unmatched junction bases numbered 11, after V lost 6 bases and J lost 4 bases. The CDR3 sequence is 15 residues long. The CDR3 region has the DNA TGTGCCAGCAGAGTGACTAGCGCAGATTTTTACGAGCAGTACTTC. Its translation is CASRVTSADFYEQYF.

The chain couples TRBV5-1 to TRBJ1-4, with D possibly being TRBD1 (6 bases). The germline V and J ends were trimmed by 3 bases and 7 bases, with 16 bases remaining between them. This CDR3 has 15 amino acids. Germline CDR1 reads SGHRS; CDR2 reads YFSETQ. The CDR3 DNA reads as TGCGCCAGCAGCTCGGGACGGACGGGGGCTGAAAAACTGTTTTTT. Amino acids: CASSSGRTGAEKLFF.

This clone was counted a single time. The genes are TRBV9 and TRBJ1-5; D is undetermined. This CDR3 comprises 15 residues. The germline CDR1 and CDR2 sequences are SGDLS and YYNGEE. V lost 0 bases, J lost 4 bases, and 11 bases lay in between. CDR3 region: CASSVGDAPNQPQHF. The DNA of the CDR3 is TGTGCCAGCAGCGTAGGCGACGCACCAAATCAGCCCCAGCATTTT.

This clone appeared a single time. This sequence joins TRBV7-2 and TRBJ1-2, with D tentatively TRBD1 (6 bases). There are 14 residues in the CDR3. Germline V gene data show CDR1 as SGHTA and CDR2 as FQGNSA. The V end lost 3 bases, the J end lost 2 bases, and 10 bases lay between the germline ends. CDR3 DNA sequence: TGTGCCAGCAGCTTTCAAGGGGGAAACTATGGCTACACCTTC. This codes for CASSFQGGNYGYTF.

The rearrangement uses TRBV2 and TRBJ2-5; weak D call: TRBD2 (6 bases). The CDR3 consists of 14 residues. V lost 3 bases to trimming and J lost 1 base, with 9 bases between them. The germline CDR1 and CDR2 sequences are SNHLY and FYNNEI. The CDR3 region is CASSDRDFQETQYF. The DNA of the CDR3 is TGTGCCAGCAGTGACCGGGACTTCCAAGAGACCCAGTACTTC.

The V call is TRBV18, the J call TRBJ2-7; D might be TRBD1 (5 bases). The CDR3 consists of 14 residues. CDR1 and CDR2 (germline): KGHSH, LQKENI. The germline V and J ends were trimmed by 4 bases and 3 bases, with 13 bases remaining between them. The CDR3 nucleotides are TGTGCCAGCTCACTAGGGCAGGGTCACTACGAGCAGTACTTC. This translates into CASSLGQGHYEQYF.

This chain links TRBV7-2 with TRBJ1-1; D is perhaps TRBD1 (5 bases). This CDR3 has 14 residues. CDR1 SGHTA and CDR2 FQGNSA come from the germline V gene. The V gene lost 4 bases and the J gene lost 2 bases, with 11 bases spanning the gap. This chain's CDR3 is CASSWGRSNTEAFF. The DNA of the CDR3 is TGTGCCAGCAGCTGGGGACGGAGTAACACTGAAGCTTTCTTT.

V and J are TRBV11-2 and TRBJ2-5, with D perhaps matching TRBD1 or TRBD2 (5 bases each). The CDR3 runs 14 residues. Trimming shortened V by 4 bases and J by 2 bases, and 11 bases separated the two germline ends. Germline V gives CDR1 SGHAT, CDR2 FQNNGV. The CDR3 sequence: CASSWRWGQETQYF. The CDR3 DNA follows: TGTGCCAGCAGCTGGCGCTGGGGGCAAGAGACCCAGTACTTC. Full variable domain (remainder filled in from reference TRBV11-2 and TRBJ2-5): EAGVAQSPRYKIIEKRQSVAFWCNPISGHATLYWYQQILGQGPKLLIQFQNNGVVDDSQLPKDRFSAERLKGVDSTLKIQPAKLEDSAVYLCASSWRWGQETQYFGPGTRLLVL.

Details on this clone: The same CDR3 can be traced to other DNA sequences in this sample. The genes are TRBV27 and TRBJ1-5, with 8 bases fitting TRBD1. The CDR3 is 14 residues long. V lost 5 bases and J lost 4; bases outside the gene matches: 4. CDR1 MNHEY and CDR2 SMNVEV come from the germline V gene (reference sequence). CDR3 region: CASSPDRGNQPQHF. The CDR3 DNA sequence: TGTGCCAGCAGTCCAGACAGGGGTAATCAGCCCCAGCATTTT.

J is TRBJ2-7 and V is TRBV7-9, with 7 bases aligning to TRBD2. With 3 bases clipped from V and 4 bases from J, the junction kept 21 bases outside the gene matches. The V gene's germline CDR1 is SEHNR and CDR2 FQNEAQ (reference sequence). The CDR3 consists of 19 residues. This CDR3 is CASSFAASSGPGLSYEQYF. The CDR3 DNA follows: TGTGCCAGCAGCTTCGCGGCCTCCTCCGGTCCGGGACTATCTTACGAGCAGTACTTC. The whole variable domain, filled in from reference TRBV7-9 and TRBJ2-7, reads DTGVSQNPRHKITKRGQNVTFRCDPISEHNRLYWYRQTLGQGPEFLTYFQNEAQLEKSRLLSDRFSAERPKGSFSTLEIQRTEQGDSAMYLCASSFAASSGPGLSYEQYFGPGTRLTVT.

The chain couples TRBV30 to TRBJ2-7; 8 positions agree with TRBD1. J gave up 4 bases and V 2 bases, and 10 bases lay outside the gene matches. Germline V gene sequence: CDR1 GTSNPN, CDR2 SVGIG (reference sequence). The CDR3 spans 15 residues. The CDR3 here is CAWSSMGQAPYEQYF. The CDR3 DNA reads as TGTGCCTGGAGTAGTATGGGACAGGCGCCGTACGAGCAGTACTTC.

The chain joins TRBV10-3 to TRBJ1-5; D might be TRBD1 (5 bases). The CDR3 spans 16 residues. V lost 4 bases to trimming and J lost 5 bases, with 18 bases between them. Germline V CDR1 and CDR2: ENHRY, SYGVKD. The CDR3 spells CAISGGDKTGDQPQHF. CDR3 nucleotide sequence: TGTGCCATCAGTGGAGGGGATAAAACGGGGGATCAGCCCCAGCATTTT.

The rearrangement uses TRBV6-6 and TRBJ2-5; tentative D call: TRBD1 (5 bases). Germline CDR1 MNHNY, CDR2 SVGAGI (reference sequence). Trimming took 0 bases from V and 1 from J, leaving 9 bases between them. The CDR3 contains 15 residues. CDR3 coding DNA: TGTGCCAGCAGTTACTCGAGACAGCCCCAAGAGACCCAGTACTTC. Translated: CASSYSRQPQETQYF.

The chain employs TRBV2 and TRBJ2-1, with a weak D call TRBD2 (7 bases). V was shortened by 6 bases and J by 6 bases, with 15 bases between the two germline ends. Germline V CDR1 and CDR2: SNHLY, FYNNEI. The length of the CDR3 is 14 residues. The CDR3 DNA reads TGTGCCAGCAGGAGATGGGGGGGCCTCAATGAGCAGTTCTTC. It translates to CASRRWGGLNEQFF.

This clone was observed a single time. Written as DNA, the CDR3 is TGTGCCAGCAGTTGGACAGGGGGCTCCTATAATTCACCCCTCCACTTT. This translates into CASSWTGGSYNSPLHF. This chain links TRBV5-5 with TRBJ1-6, with 10 bases identical to TRBD1. The CDR3 consists of 16 residues. CDR1 is SGHKS and CDR2 is YYEKEE in the germline V gene (reference sequence). Unmatched junction bases numbered 2, after V lost 5 bases and J lost 0 bases.

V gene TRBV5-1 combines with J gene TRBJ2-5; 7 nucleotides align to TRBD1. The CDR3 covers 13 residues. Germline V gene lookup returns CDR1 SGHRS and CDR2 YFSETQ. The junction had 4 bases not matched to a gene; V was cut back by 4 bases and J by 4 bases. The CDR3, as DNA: TGCGCCAGCAGCGGGCAGGGGGTAGAGACCCAGTACTTC. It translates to CASSGQGVETQYF.